Here is one T cell receptor beta chain with its context. The data stem from a study of blood T cell repertoires in COVID-19. Generated by immunoSEQ multiplex PCR, the TCRdb table keeps only in-frame clones and is missing some. The sample has approximately 120,000 clones, approximately 83% seen once. The length of the CDR3 is 16 residues. Germline V gene data show CDR1 as WSHSY and CDR2 as SAAADI. V lost 7 bases and J lost 4, with 17 bases in between. This receptor was obtained from a woman aged 50 to 65 who had recovered from COVID-19. The rearrangement uses TRBV10-2 and TRBJ1-6; perhaps TRBD1 as D (5 bases). The sample consisted of peripheral blood. This CDR3 is CASKVGTGGYNSPLHF. CDR3 coding DNA: TGCGCCAGCAAAGTGGGTACGGGGGGGTATAATTCACCCCTCCACTTT.